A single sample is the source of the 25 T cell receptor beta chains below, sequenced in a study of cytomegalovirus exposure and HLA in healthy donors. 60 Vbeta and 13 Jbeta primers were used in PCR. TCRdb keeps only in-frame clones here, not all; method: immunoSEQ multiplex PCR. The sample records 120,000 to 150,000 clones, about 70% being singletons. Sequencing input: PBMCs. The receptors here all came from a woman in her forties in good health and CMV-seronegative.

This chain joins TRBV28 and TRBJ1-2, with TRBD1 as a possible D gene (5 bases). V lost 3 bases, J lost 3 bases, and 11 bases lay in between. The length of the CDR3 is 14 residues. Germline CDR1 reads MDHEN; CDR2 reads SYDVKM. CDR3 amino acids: CASSFGGADYGYTF. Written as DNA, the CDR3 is TGTGCCAGCAGTTTCGGAGGGGCCGACTATGGCTACACCTTC.

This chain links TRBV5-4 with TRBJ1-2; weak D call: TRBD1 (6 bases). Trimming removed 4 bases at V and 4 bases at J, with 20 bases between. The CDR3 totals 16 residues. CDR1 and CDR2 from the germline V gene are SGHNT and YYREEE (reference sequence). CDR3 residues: CASSPVGGARGYGYTF. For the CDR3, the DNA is TGTGCCAGCAGCCCGGTCGGGGGGGCGCGGGGCTATGGCTACACCTTC.

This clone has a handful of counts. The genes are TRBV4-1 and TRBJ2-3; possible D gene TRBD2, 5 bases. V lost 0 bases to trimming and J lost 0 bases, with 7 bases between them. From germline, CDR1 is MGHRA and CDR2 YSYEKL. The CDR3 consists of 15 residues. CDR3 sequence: CASSQEQRSTDTQYF. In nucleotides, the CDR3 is TGCGCCAGCAGCCAAGAGCAGCGGAGCACAGATACGCAGTATTTT.

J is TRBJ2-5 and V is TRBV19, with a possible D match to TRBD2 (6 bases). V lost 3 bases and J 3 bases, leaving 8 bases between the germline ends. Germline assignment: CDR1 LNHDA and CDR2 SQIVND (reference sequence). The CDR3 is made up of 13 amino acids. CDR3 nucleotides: TGTGCCAGTAGTATCGGCGGGGAAGAGACCCAGTACTTC. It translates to CASSIGGEETQYF.

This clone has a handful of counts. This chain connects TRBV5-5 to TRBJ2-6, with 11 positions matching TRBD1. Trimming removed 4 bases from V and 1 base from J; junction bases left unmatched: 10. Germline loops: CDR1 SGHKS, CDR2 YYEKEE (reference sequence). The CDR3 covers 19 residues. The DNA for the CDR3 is TGTGCCAGCAGCCTGACCGGGACAGGGGGGTTTTCTGGGGCCAACGTCCTGACTTTC. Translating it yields CASSLTGTGGFSGANVLTF.

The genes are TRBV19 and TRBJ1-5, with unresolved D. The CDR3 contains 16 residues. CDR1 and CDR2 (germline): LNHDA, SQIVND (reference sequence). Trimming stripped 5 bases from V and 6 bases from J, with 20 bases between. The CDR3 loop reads CASSAGGHTRGQPQHF. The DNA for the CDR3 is TGTGCCAGTAGTGCCGGTGGGCACACACGGGGTCAGCCCCAGCATTTT.

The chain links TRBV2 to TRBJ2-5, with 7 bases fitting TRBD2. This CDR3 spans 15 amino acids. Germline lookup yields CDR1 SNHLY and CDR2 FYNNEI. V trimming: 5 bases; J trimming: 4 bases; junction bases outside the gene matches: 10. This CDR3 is CASSLVGGEGETQYF. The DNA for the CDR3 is TGTGCCAGCAGTCTCGTCGGAGGGGAGGGAGAGACCCAGTACTTC.

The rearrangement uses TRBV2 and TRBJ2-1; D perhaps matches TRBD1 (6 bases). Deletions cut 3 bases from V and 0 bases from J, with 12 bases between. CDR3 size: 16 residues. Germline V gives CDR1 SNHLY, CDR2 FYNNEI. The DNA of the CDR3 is TGTGCCAGCAGTGAGCGAGGCAGGGGCTCCTACAATGAGCAGTTCTTC. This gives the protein CASSERGRGSYNEQFF.

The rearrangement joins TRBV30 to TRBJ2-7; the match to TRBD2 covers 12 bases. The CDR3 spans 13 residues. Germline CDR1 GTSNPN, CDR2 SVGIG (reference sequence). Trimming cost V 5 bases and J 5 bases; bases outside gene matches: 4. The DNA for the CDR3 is TGTGCCTGGTCTAGCGGGGGGGCTCACGAGCAGTACTTC. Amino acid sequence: CAWSSGGAHEQYF. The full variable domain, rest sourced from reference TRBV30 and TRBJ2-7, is SQTIHQWPATLVQPVGSPLSLECTVEGTSNPNLYWYRQAAGRGLQLLFYSVGIGQISSEVPQNLSASRPQDRQFILSSKKLLLSDSGFYLCAWSSGGAHEQYFGPGTRLTVT.

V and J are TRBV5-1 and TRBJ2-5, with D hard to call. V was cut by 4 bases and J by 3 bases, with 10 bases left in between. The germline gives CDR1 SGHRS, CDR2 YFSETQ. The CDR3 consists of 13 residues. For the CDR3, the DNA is TGCGCCAGCAGCATCTACGCGGAAGAGACCCAGTACTTC. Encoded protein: CASSIYAEETQYF.

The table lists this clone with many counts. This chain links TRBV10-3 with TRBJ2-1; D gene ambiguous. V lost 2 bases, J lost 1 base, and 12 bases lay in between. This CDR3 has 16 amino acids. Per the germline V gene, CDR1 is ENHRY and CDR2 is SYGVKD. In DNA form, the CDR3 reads TGTGCCATCAGTGAGGTCCCGGAGCCTTCCTACAATGAGCAGTTCTTC. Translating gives CAISEVPEPSYNEQFF.

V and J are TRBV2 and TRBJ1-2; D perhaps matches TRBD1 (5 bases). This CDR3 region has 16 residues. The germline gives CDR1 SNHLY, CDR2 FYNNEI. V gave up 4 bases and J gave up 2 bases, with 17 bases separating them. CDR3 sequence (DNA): TGTGCCAGCAGTGCTCTTGAACCGGGACTAAACTATGGCTACACCTTC. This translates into CASSALEPGLNYGYTF.

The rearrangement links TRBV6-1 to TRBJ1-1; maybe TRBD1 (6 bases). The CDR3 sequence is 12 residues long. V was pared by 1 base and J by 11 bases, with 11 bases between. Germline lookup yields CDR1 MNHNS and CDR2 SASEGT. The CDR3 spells CASSEVGGKAFF. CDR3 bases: TGTGCCAGCAGTGAAGTAGGGGGTAAGGCTTTCTTT.

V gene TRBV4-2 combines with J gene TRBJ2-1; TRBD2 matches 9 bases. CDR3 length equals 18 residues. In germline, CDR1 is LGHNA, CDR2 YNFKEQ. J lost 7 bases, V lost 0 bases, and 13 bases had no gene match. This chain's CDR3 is CASSQEGGGGRAGNEQFF. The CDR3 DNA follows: TGTGCCAGCAGCCAAGAAGGAGGAGGCGGGAGGGCCGGGAATGAGCAGTTCTTC.

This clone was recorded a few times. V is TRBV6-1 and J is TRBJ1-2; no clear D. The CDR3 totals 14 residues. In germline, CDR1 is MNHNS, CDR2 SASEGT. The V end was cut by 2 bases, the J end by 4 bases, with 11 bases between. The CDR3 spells CASSETGGLYGYTF. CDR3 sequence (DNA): TGTGCCAGCAGTGAAACTGGAGGGCTCTATGGCTACACCTTC.

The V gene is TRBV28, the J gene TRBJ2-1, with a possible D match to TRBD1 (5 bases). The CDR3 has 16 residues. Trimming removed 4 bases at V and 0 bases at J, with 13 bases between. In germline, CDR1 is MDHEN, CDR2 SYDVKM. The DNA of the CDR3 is TGTGCCAGCAGTTCTCTTGACAGTAACTCCTACAATGAGCAGTTCTTC. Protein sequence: CASSSLDSNSYNEQFF.

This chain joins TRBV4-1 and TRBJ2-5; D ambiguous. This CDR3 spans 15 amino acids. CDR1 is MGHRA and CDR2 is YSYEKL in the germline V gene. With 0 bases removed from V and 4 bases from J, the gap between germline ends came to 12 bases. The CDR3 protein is CASSQDGPPGETQYF. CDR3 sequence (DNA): TGCGCCAGCAGCCAAGATGGGCCACCCGGAGAGACCCAGTACTTC.

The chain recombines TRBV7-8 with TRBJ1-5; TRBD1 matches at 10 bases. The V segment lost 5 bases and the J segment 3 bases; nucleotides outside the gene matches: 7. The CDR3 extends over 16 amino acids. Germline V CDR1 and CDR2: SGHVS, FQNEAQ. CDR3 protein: CASSLRTGGPNQPQHF. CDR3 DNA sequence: TGTGCCAGCAGCCTCCGGACAGGGGGGCCCAATCAGCCCCAGCATTTT.

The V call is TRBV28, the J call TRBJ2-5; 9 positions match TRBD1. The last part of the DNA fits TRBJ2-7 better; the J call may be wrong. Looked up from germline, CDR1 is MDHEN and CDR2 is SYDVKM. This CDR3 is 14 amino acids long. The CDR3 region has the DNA TGTGCCAGCAGCACCGGGACAGGGAGCCACGAGCAGTACTTC. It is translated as CASSTGTGSHEQYF.

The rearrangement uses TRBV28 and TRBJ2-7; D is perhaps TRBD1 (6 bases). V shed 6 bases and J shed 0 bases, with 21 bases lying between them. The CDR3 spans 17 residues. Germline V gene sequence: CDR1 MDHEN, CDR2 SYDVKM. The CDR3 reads CASRGVGGVYSSYEQYF. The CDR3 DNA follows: TGTGCCAGCAGGGGGGTAGGGGGAGTTTATAGCTCCTACGAGCAGTACTTC. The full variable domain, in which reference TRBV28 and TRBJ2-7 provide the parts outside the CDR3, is DVKVTQSSRYLVKRTGEKVFLECVQDMDHENMFWYRQDPGLGLRLIYFSYDVKMKEKGDIPEGYSVSREKKERFSLILESASTNQTSMYLCASRGVGGVYSSYEQYFGPGTRLTVT.

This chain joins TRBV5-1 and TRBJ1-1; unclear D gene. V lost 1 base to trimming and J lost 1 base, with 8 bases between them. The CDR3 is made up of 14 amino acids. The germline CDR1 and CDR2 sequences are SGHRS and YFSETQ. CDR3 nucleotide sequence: TGCGCCAGCAGCTTGTCGGCGGGGAACACTGAAGCTTTCTTT. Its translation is CASSLSAGNTEAFF.

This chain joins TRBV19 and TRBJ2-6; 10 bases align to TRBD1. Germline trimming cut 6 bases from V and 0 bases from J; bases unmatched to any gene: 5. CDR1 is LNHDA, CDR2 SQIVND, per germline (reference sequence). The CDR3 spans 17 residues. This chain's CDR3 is CASRDRDRGSGANVLTF. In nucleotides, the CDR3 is TGTGCCAGTAGGGATCGGGACAGGGGCTCTGGGGCCAACGTCCTGACTTTC.

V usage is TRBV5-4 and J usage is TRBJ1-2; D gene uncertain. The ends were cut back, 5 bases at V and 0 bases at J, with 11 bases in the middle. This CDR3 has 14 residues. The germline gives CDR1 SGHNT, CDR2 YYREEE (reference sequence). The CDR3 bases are TGTGCCAGCAGGAGGAGCGGGGCTAACTATGGCTACACCTTC. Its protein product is CASRRSGANYGYTF.

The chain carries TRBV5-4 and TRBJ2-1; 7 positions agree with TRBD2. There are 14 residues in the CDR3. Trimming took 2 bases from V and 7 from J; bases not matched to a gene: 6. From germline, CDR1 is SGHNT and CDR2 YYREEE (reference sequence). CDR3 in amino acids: CASSLNGRLNEQFF. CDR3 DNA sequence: TGTGCCAGCAGCTTAAACGGGAGGTTAAATGAGCAGTTCTTC.

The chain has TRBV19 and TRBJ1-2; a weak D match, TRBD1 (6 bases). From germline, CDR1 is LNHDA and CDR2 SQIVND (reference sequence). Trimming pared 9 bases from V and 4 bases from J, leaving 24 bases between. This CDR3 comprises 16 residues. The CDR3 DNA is TGTGCCAGCAACCCCTCGTTGGGGCAGGGGAGCTATGGCTACACCTTC. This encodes CASNPSLGQGSYGYTF.